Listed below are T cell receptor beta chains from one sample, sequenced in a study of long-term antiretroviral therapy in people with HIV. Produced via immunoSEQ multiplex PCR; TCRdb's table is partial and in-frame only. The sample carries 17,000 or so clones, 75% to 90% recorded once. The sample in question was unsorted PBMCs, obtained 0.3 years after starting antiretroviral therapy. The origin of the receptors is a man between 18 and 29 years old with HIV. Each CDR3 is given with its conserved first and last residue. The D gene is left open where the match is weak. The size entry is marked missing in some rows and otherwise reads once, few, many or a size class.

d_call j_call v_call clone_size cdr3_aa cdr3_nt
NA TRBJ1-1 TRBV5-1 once CASSFHSGVRGSDTEAFF TGCGCCAGCAGCTTTCATTCGGGAGTGCGTGGGTCGGACACTGAAGCTTTCTTT
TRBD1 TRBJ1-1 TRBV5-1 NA CASSLAGLDRVPNTEAFF TGCGCCAGCAGCTTGGCCGGTTTGGACAGGGTGCCCAACACTGAAGCTTTCTTT
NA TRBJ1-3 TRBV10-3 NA CASFPGTTGNTIYF TGTGCCAGCTTTCCGGGGACTACTGGAAACACCATATATTTT
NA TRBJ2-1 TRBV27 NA CASSLRPYNEQFF TGTGCCAGCAGTCTGCGGCCCTACAATGAGCAGTTCTTC
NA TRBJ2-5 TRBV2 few CASSQVDAETQYF TGTGCCAGCTCTCAGGTTGACGCGGAGACCCAGTACTTC
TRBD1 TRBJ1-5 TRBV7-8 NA CASSLHRGRNQPQHF TGTGCCAGCAGCTTACACAGGGGTCGCAATCAGCCCCAGCATTTT
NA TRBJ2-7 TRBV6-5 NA CASSVNLRNEQYF TGTGCCAGCAGTGTAAATCTACGGAACGAGCAGTACTTC
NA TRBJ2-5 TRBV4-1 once CASSQVGGRGPGETQYF TGCGCCAGCAGCCAAGTTGGGGGCCGGGGGCCTGGGGAGACCCAGTACTTC
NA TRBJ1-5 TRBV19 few CASSLDSNQPQHF TGTGCCAGTAGCTTAGATAGCAATCAGCCCCAGCATTTT
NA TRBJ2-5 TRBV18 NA CASSPSRGKETQYF TGTGCCAGCTCACCTAGCCGGGGGAAAGAGACCCAGTACTTC
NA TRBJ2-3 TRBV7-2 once CASSLRRQYTNTQYF TGTGCCAGCAGCTTACGTCGCCAATATACGAATACGCAGTATTTT
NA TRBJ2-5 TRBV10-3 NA CAISEGAALYF TGTGCCATCAGTGAGGGAGCGGCCCTGTACTTC
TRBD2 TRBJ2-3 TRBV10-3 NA CAIRGGSTDTQYF TGTGCCATTCGGGGGGGGAGCACAGATACGCAGTATTTT
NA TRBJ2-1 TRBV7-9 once CASSLTGPGDNEQFF TGTGCCAGCAGCTTAACAGGACCGGGAGACAATGAGCAGTTCTTC
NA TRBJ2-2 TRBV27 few CASSRGTGELFF TGTGCCAGCAGCAGGGGCACCGGGGAGCTGTTTTTT
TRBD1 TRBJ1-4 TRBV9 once CASSPIGTGDEKLFF TGTGCCAGCAGCCCTATAGGGACAGGCGATGAAAAACTGTTTTTT
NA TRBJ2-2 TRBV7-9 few CASSPLLNTGELFF TGTGCCAGCAGCCCTTTACTGAACACCGGGGAGCTGTTTTTT
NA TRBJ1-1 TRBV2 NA CASSGMGLTEAFF TGTGCCAGCAGTGGGATGGGTCTCACTGAAGCTTTCTTT
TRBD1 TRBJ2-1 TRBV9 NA CASSGSRDRGYNEQFF TGTGCCAGCAGCGGAAGCCGGGACAGGGGATACAATGAGCAGTTCTTC
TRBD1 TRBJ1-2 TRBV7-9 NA CASSPAGTEGINYGYTF TGTGCCAGCAGCCCCGCCGGGACAGAGGGGATTAACTATGGCTACACCTTC
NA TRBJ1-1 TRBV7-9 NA CASSLDTGTEAFF TGTGCCAGCAGCTTAGACACGGGGACTGAAGCTTTCTTT
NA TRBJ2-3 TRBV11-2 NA CASTQDSHTDTQYF TGTGCCAGCACCCAGGACAGCCACACAGATACGCAGTATTTT
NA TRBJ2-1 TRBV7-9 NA CASSWTNEQFF TGTGCCAGCAGCTGGACAAATGAGCAGTTCTTC